This T cell receptor beta chain emerged from a study of blood T cells in healthy people across ages. After removal of 3 bases from V and 4 bases from J, the junction contained 9 bases not matched to a gene. The CDR3 consists of 16 residues. Germline CDR1 reads LGHNA; CDR2 reads YNFKEQ. Primers used in a second PCR of about 7 to 12 cycles were a sample-barcoded 5' primer and a J-beta primer mix. TCRdb reanalysed the 5' RACE reads using MiXCR and keeps one entry per CDR3 protein. The sample has over 1,500,000 distinct CDR3 sequences, around half seen once. The receptor was isolated from a woman between 35 and 50 years old in good health. V and J are TRBV4-2 and TRBJ1-5; 7 nucleotides line up with TRBD1. The sample consisted of blood. The chain's CDR3 is CASSHATGAVNQPQHF. The CDR3 nucleotides are TGTGCCAGCAGCCACGCCACAGGGGCGGTGAATCAGCCCCAGCATTTT.